This T cell receptor (beta chain) was obtained from a study of blood T cell repertoires in COVID-19. Study background: Whether acute or convalescent, the COVID-19 samples came from the United States, Italy and Spain. From T cells, B-cell-depleted T cells, or PBMCs came the material, which was cDNA or gDNA.

Authors' data handling: Quantification of nucleated cells was approximated via reference gene primer amplification. The assay was immunoSEQ multiplex PCR, and TCRdb's table has in-frame clones only and misses some. V and J calls and clone size follow that table, whereas D and trimming were derived from the DNA. The sample holds approximately 400,000 clones; approximately 88% are singletons and the top ten take 0.95% to 1.5%. The CDR3 runs 13 residues. The V gene lost 4 bases and the J gene lost 1 base, with 7 bases spanning the gap. Germline CDR1 MRHNA, CDR2 SNTAGT. The chain joins TRBV6-4 to TRBJ1-1; the D is unclear. The sequenced sample consisted of peripheral blood. The TCR originated in a man aged 35 to 55 with acute or convalescent COVID-19. The CDR3 is CASSAQRNTEAFF. In DNA, the CDR3 is TGTGCCAGCAGTGCACAGAGGAACACTGAAGCTTTCTTT.